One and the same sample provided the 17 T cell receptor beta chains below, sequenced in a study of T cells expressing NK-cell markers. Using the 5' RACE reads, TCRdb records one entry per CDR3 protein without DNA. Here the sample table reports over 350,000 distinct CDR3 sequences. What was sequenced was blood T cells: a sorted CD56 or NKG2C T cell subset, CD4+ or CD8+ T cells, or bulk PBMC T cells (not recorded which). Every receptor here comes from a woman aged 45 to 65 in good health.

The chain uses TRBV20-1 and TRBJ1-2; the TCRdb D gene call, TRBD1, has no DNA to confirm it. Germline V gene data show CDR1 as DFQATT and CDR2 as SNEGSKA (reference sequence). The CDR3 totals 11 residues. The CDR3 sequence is CSAPRTGGYTF.

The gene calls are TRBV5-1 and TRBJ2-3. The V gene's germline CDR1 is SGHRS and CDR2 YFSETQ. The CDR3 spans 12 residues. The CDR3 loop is CASSYRADTQYF.

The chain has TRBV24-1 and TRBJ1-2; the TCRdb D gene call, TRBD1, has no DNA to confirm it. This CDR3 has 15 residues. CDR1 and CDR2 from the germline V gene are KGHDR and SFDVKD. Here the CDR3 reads CATSDPGGANYGYTF.

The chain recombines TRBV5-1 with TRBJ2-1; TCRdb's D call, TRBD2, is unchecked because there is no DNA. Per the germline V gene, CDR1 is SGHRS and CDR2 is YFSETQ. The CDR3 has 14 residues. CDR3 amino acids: CASSLGLANNEQFF.

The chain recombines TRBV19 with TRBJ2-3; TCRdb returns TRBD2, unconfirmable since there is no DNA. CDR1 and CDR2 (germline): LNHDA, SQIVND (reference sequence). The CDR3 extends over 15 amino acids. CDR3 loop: CASSAPSGSTDTQYF.

CDR3 region: CASSRSGSPTGELFF. The chain is built from TRBV12-3 or TRBV12-4 and TRBJ2-2; TCRdb calls TRBD2, which cannot be checked without DNA. The CDR3 extends over 15 amino acids.

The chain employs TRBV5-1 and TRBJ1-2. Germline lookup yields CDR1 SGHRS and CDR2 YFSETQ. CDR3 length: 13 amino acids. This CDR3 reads CASSVGANYGYTF.

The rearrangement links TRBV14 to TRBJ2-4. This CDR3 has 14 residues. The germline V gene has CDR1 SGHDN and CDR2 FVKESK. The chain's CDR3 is CASSRVGFGDIQYF.

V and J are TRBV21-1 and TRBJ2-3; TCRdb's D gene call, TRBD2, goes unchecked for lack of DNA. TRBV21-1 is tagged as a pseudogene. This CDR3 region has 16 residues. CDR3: CASSGSIAGGQDTQYF.

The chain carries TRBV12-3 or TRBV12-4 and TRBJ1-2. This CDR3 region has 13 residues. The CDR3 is CASTHTRRGGYTF.

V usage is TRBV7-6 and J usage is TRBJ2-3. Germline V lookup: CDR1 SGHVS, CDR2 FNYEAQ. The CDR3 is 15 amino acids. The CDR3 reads CASSSQATSTDTQYF.

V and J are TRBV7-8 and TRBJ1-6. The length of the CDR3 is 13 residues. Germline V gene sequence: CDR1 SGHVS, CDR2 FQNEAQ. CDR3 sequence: CASSPRLNSPLHF. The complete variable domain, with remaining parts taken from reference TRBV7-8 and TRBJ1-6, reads GAGVSQSPRYKVAKRGQDVALRCDPISGHVSLFWYQQALGQGPEFLTYFQNEAQLDKSGLPSDRFFAERPEGSVSTLKIQRTQQEDSAVYLCASSPRLNSPLHFGNGTRLTVT.

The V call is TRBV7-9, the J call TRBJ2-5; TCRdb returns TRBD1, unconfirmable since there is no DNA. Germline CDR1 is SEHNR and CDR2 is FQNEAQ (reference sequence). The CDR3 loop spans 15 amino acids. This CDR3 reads CASSPFGGGQETQYF.

CDR3 amino acids: CASSPPTGNEQFF. The rearrangement joins TRBV12-3 or TRBV12-4 to TRBJ2-1. The CDR3 is 13 amino acids.

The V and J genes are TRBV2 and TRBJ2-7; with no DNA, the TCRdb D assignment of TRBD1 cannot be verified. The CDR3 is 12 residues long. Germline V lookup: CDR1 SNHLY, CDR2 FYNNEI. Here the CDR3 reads CAGGQSSYEQYF.

The CDR3 loop is CASSREPDNEQFF. The chain recombines TRBV7-8 with TRBJ2-1. The CDR3 covers 13 residues. Per germline, CDR1 SGHVS and CDR2 FQNEAQ.

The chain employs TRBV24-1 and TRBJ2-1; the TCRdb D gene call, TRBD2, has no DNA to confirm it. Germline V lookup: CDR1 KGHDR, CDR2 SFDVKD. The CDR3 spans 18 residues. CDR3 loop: CATSDSRGLAGWKNEQFF.